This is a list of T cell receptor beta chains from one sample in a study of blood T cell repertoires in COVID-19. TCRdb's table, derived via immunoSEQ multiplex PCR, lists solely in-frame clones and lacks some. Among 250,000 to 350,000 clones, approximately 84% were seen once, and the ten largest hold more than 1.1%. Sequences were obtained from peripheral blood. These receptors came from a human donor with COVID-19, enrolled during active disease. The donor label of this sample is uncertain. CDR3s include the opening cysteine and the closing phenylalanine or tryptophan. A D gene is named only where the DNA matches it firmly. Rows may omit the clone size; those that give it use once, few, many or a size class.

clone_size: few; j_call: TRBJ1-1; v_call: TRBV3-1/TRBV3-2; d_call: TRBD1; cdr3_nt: TGTGCCAGCAGTCAAATGACAGGGGGCCACACTGAAGCTTTCTTT; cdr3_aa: CASSQMTGGHTEAFF
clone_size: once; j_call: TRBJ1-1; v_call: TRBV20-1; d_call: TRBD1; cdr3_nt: TGCAGTGAAATAAGGACAGGGCGGGCTTTCTTT; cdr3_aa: CSEIRTGRAFF
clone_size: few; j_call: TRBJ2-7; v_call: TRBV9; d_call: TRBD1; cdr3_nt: TGTGCCAGCAGCCCCGGACAGGGGGGTTTCTACGAGCAGTACTTC; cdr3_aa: CASSPGQGGFYEQYF
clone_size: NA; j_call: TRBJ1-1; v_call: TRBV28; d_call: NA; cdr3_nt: TGTGCCAGCAGTCGACCGGGACAAACTATAAACACTGAAGCTTTCTTT; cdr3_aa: CASSRPGQTINTEAFF
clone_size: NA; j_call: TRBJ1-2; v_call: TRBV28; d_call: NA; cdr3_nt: TGTGCCAGCAGTTTAGGGGGGTATGGCTACACCTTC; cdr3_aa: CASSLGGYGYTF
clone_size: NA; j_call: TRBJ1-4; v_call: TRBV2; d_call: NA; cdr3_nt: TGTGCCAGCAGAGACGGACACCTTAATGAAAAACTGTTTTTT; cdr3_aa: CASRDGHLNEKLFF
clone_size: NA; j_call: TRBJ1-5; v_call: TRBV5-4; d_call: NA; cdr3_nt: TGTGCCAGCAGCTTCGGAGGAAATAGCAATCAGCCCCAGCATTTT; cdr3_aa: CASSFGGNSNQPQHF
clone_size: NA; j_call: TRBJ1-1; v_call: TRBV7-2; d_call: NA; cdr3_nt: TGTGCCAGCAGCTTCCGGACATCTCTTGAAGCTTTCTTT; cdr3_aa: CASSFRTSLEAFF
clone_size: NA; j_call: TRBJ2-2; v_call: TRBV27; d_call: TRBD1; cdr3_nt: TGTGCCAGCAGTTTATCCGGGACAGGGGTGTTCACCGGGGAGCTGTTTTTT; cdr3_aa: CASSLSGTGVFTGELFF
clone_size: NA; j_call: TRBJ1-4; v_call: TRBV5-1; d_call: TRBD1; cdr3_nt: TGCGCCAGCAGCTTGGCACAGGGGGAGAATGAAAAACTGTTTTTT; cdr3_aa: CASSLAQGENEKLFF
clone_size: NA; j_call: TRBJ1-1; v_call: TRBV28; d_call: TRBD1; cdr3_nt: TGTGCCACCGGGGGGGCAGGGGGGTATTGGCCTTTGAACACTGAAGCTTTCTTT; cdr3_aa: CATGGAGGYWPLNTEAFF
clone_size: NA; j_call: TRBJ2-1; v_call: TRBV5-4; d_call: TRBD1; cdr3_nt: TGTGCCAGCAGCTACGGACAGGGGGCGATCAATGAGCAGTTCTTC; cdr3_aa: CASSYGQGAINEQFF
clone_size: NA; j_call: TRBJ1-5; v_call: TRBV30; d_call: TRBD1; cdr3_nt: TGTGCCTGGAGCCCCGGGACAGGGAATCAGCCCCAGCATTTT; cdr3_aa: CAWSPGTGNQPQHF
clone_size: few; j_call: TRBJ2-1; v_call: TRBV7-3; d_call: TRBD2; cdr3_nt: TGTGCCAGCAGCGGCGGGAGGGCCCCCAATGAGCAGTTCTTC; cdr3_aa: CASSGGRAPNEQFF
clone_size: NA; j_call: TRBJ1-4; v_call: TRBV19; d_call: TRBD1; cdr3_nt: TGTGCCAGTGACCGGGACAGGGAAAGTGAAAAACTGTTTTTT; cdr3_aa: CASDRDRESEKLFF
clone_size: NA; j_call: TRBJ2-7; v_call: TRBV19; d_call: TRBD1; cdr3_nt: TGTGCCAGTAGTACGGGACAGATCACCTACGAGCAGTACTTC; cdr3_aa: CASSTGQITYEQYF
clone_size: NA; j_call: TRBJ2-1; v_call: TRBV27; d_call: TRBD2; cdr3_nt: TGTGCCAGCAGTTTATGGCTAGCGGGAGTGGGGAATGAGCAGTTCTTC; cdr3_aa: CASSLWLAGVGNEQFF
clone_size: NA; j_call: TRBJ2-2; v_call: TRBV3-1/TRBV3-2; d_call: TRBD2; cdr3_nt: TGTGCCAGCAGGTCGGTGAGCGGGAGGTCGAACACCGGGGAGCTGTTTTTT; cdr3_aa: CASRSVSGRSNTGELFF
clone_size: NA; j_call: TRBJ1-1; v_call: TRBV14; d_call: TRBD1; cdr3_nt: TGTGCCAGCAGCCGGACAGGGGCTGAAGCTTTCTTT; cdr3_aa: CASSRTGAEAFF
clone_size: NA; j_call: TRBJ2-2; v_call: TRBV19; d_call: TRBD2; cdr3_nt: TGTGCCAGTATCTCTAGCGGAGCCCCCGCGAACACCGGGGAGCTGTTTTTT; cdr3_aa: CASISSGAPANTGELFF
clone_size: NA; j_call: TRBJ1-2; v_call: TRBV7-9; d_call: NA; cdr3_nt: TGTGCCAGCAGCTTTGGGGCGGTGGGCGGCTACACCTTC; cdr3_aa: CASSFGAVGGYTF
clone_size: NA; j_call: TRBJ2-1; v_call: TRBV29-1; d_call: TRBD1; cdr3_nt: TGCAGCGGTGATTTGGGACAGGGGAGGTATGAGCAGTTCTTC; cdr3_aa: CSGDLGQGRYEQFF
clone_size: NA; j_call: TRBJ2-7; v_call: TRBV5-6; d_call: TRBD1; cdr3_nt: TGTGCCAGCAGCCTCCGGGGACAGGGGCCCTACGAGCAGTACTTC; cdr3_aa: CASSLRGQGPYEQYF
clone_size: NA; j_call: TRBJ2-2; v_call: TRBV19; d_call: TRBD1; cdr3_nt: TGTGCCAGTAGTAACAGGGGGCTTAACACCGGGGAGCTGTTTTTT; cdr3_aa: CASSNRGLNTGELFF
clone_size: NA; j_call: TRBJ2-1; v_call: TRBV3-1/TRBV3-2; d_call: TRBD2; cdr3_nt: TGTGCCAGCAGCCAGGCTACTAGCGCGGGTGAGCAGTTCTTC; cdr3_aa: CASSQATSAGEQFF
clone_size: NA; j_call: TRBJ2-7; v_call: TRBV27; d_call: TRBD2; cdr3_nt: TGTGCCAGCAGTCACCGGACTAGCGGGTTTGAGACCTACGAGCAGTACTTC; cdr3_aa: CASSHRTSGFETYEQYF
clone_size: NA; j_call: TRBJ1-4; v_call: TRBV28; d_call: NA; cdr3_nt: TGTGCCAGCAGATGGGGCTCTACTAATGAAAAACTGTTTTTT; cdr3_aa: CASRWGSTNEKLFF
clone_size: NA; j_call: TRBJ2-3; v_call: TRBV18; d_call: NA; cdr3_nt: TGTGCCAGCTCACGAGGCGCGTACACAGATACGCAGTATTTT; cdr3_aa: CASSRGAYTDTQYF
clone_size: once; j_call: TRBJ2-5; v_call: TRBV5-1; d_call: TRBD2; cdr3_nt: TGCGCCAGCAGCCCCACAGGACTAGCGGGAGGAGAGACCCAGTACTTC; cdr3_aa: CASSPTGLAGGETQYF
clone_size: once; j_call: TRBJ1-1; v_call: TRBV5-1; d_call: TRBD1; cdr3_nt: TGCGCCAGCAGATGGACAGGGGACCTGAACACTGAAGCTTTCTTT; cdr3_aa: CASRWTGDLNTEAFF
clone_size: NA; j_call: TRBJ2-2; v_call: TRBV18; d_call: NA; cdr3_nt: TGTGCCAGCTCCCCAGCCGAACTGACCGGGGAGCTGTTTTTT; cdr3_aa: CASSPAELTGELFF
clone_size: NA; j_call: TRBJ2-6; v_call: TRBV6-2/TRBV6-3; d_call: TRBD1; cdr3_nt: TGTGCCAGCAGTTACTCACGCGGGACAGGGGACGCTGGGGCCAACGTCCTGACTTTC; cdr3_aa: CASSYSRGTGDAGANVLTF
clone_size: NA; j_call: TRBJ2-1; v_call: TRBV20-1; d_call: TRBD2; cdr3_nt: TGCAGTGCTAGTTTAAGGCGGGAGCGGTTCTCCTACAATGAGCAGTTCTTC; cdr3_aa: CSASLRRERFSYNEQFF
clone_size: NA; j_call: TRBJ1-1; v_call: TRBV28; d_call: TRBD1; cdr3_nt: TGTGCCAGCAGCCCTCGACAGGGTACGAATTTCTTT; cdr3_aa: CASSPRQGTNFF
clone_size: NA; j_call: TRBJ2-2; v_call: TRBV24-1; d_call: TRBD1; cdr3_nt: TGTGCCACCAGTGAGACGGGACAGGGATCCGGGGAGCTGTTTTTT; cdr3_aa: CATSETGQGSGELFF
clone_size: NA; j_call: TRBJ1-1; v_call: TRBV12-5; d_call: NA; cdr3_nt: TGTGCTAGTGGGAGGGTAAGTGGCACTGAAGCTTTCTTT; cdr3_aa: CASGRVSGTEAFF
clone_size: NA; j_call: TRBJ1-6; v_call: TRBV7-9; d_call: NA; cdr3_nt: TGTGCCAGCAGCTCCGGGACAATTTATTCACCCCTCCACTTT; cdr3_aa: CASSSGTIYSPLHF
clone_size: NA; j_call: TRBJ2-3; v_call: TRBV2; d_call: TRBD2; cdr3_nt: TGTGCCAGCACCTCCCGGGACTATTCAGATACGCAGTATTTT; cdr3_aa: CASTSRDYSDTQYF
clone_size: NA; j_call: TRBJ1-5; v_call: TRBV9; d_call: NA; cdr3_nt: TGTGCCAGCACCGAGGGGGGGGTGGATCAGCCCCAGCATTTT; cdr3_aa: CASTEGGVDQPQHF
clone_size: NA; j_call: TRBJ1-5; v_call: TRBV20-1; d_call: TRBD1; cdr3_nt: TGCAGTGCTAGTGACAACAGGGGCGACCTTCACAATCAGCCCCAGCATTTT; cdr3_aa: CSASDNRGDLHNQPQHF
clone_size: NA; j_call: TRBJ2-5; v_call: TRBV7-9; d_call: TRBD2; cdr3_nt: TGTGCCAGCAGCTTAGTAGCGGGAGGAGAGACCCAGTACTTC; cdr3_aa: CASSLVAGGETQYF
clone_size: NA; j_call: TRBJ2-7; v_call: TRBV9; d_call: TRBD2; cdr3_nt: TGTGCCAGCAGCGACGGACTAGCGGGTTCCTACGAGCAGTACTTC; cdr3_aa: CASSDGLAGSYEQYF
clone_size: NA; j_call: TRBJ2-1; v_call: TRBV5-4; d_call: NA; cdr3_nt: TGTGCCAGCACCAACCTCGGCTCCTACAATGAGCAGTTCTTC; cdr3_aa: CASTNLGSYNEQFF
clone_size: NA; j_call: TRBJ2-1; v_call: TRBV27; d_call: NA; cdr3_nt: TGTGCCAGCAGTCGGGAGAATGAGCAGTTCTTC; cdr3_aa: CASSRENEQFF